This T cell receptor beta chain originates from a study of human T cells and chemical hapten exposure. Study-level information: The scalp of each patient received a weekly diphenylcyclopropenone dose for the full roughly 24-week study. Study-level findings and limits: Those TCRs sitting above 1 in 1000 frequency stayed the same with DPC sensitization.

V shed 0 bases and J 3 bases; nucleotides not matched to a gene: 1. This CDR3 is built from 13 residues. Germline CDR1 SQVTM, CDR2 ANQGSEA. Time point in this sample: patch test 1, 2 weeks after DPC sensitization. Treatment defined: therapeutic diphenylcyclopropenone sensitization with weekly scalp DPC. Only after blood had been drawn was each patch test applied. The table lists this clonotype with a few counts. Its specificity is not known. Library preparation tagged each individual cDNA molecule with a unique molecular identifier. TCRdb independently ran MiXCR on the RACE reads; one entry per CDR3 protein. The data hold around 380,000 distinct CDR3 sequences, with around 5% observed a single time.

The input for sequencing was whole blood, taken in connection with sensitization to the hapten diphenylcyclopropenone (DPC). The rearrangement uses TRBV29-1 and TRBJ1-1, with TRBD1 matching 7 bases. This TCR derives from a woman between 45 and 60 years old with alopecia areata. Some clones in this sample may be carry-over from other donors' samples. CDR3 sequence (DNA): TGCAGCGTTGAAGATAGGGGGCACACTGAAGCTTTCTTT. It specifies CSVEDRGHTEAFF.